This T cell receptor (beta chain) was retrieved from a study of cytomegalovirus exposure and HLA in healthy donors. With 60 Vbeta and 13 Jbeta primers, the PCR was carried out. The repertoire was sequenced with immunoSEQ multiplex PCR; TCRdb's copy has only in-frame clones and lacks some. Of about 97,000 clones in the sample, 73% were seen once. Findings and caveats of the study: The analysis excluded some indistinguishable V segments, including TRBV6-2 and TRBV6-3. Certain sequence variants were highly shared and formed a cluster, and this cluster was likely a sequencing artifact. In a later analysis, V- and J-gene trimming of beta chains associated with a DCLRE1C missense variant, replicated independently.

This CDR3 comprises 17 residues. The ends were cut back, 0 bases at V and 1 base at J, with 13 bases in the middle. Germline CDR1 reads SGHNT; CDR2 reads YYREEE (reference sequence). Note on this clone: Its antigen is not identified.

The specimen sequenced was PBMCs. This clonotype was sampled from a man aged 40-49 years in good health and CMV-seronegative. The V gene is TRBV5-4, the J gene TRBJ2-2, with a weak D call TRBD2 (5 bases). In DNA form, the CDR3 reads TGTGCCAGCAGCTTGGCCCCCGGGGAGATGAACACCGGGGAGCTGTTTTTT. Protein sequence: CASSLAPGEMNTGELFF.